This entry describes one TCR beta chain. Its antigen is undetermined. This sample was included in a study of brain metastases from non-small cell lung cancer. Overall study results and limits: T-cell clones appeared expanded in around 60% of brain metastases relative to matched primary tumors.

Assay: immunoSEQ multiplex PCR; the TCRdb copy retains only in-frame clones and omits some. The table shows 4,000 to 5,000 clones, with around 80% occurring only once. The CDR3 contains 13 residues. Trimming took off 6 bases at V and 8 bases at J, with 15 bases between the two ends. Germline loops: CDR1 SGHTA, CDR2 FQGNSA. The specimen sequenced was primary lung tumor tissue. The chain couples TRBV7-2 to TRBJ2-3, with D unclear. The clonotype originates from a donor aged 40 or older with non-small cell lung cancer. CDR3 residues: CASRPSRSGTQYF. DNA for the CDR3: TGTGCCAGCAGACCTTCGAGGTCGGGTACGCAGTATTTT.